Below, 9 T cell receptor beta chains from the same sample are listed, as sequenced in a study of regulatory T cells in long-lasting Graves disease. With iRepertoire HTBI primers and Arm-PCR of CDR3 regions, TCR beta libraries were built. TCRdb re-called the multiplex PCR reads with MiXCR, one entry per CDR3 protein. The sample records 510,000 or so distinct CDR3 sequences, about 12% being singletons. As for time point: newly diagnosed GD, antithyroid drugs for less than 3 months. PBMC RNA was the source of the TCR library. These data were likewise used in another study, on T cells in Graves' hyperthyroidism and ophthalmopathy.

This material consisted of peripheral blood mononuclear cells (PBMCs), taken at new diagnosis, from a patient treated with antithyroid drugs. These receptors all come from a woman aged 25 to 39 with Graves disease.

In the case of this clonotype: A much larger clone differs from this one at a single base, so this may be a read error. J is TRBJ1-3 and V is TRBV7-2, with 12 bases matching TRBD1. The CDR3 totals 16 residues. Germline lookup yields CDR1 SGHTA and CDR2 FQGNSA. The CDR3, as DNA: TGTGCCAGCAGGGACCGGGACAGGGGGCCGGGAAACACCATATGTTTT. Its translation is CASRDRDRGPGNTICF.

On this clonotype: The junction differs from germline at one of its ends, possibly a read error. The chain combines TRBV4-1 with TRBJ2-5; the match to TRBD1 covers 9 bases. Germline loops: CDR1 MGHRA, CDR2 YSYEKL. There are 16 residues in the CDR3. The CDR3 bases are TGCACCAGCAGCCGACTGGGACAGGGTGGCCTGGAGACCCAGTACTTC. It specifies CTSSRLGQGGLETQYF.

This clonotype has a handful of counts. CDR3 coding DNA: TGTGCCAGCAGGCAGGGCTGGAGCAATCAGCCCCAGCATTTT. Protein product: CASRQGWSNQPQHF. This chain links TRBV6-2 or TRBV6-3 with TRBJ1-5, with a possible D match to TRBD1 (5 bases). Germline V lookup: CDR1 MNHEY, CDR2 SVGEGT. V lost 6 bases and J 1 base, leaving 10 bases between the germline ends. This CDR3 is built from 14 residues.

Many counts were recorded for this clonotype. CDR3 amino acids: CASSETQTNFNEQFF. CDR3 bases: TGTGCCAGCAGCGAGACCCAAACTAATTTCAATGAGCAGTTCTTC. The chain links TRBV27 to TRBJ2-1, with D unclear. Germline assignment: CDR1 MNHEY and CDR2 SMNVEV (reference sequence). V lost 6 bases and J lost 6, with 18 bases in between. CDR3 length equals 15 residues.

This clonotype was picked up many times. The V and J genes are TRBV7-8 and TRBJ2-7; 8 nucleotides line up with TRBD1. Trimming cost V 3 bases and J 0 bases; bases outside gene matches: 13. The length of the CDR3 is 18 residues. Germline values: CDR1 SGHVS, CDR2 FQNEAQ. The CDR3 spells CASSFLNPTGANSYEQYF. CDR3 DNA sequence: TGTGCCAGCAGCTTTCTAAACCCGACAGGGGCGAACTCCTACGAGCAGTACTTC.

The J gene is TRBJ1-2, the V gene TRBV20-1, with 7 bases lining up with TRBD1. The CDR3 spans 12 residues. The trim removed 6 bases at V and 10 bases at J, leaving 11 bases unmatched. CDR1 is DFQATT, CDR2 SNEGSKA, per germline (reference sequence). CDR3 sequence reads: CSAPRDSLDYTF. CDR3 coding DNA: TGCAGTGCGCCCCGGGACAGCTTGGACTACACCTTC.

Ten or more counts support this clonotype. The rearrangement joins TRBV27 to TRBJ2-7; 15 positions match TRBD2. Looked up from germline, CDR1 is MNHEY and CDR2 is SMNVEV (reference sequence). The V and J ends lost 4 bases and 4 bases, in that order; junction bases with no gene match: 17. The CDR3 extends over 20 amino acids. The CDR3 bases are TGTGCCAGCAGTTCGTCCGGGACTAGCGGGAGGTCCTCCAAGTGGTACGAGCAGTACTTC. Translating gives CASSSSGTSGRSSKWYEQYF.

This clonotype was detected only a few times. V usage is TRBV20-1 and J usage is TRBJ2-7; 9 bases align to TRBD2. The V gene end was trimmed by 0 bases and the J gene end by 0 bases; junction bases not matched to a gene: 12. Germline assignment: CDR1 DFQATT and CDR2 SNEGSKA (reference sequence). The CDR3 has 18 amino acids. This CDR3 is CSARDLFTSGLPSYEQYF. CDR3 nucleotide sequence: TGCAGTGCTAGAGACCTTTTTACTAGCGGGCTTCCCTCCTACGAGCAGTACTTC.

The V and J genes are TRBV6-2 or TRBV6-3 and TRBJ1-3; no clear D. The CDR3 sequence is 13 residues long. Trimming removed 1 base at V and 4 bases at J, with 5 bases between. From germline, CDR1 is MNHEY and CDR2 SVGEGT. The CDR3 DNA follows: TGTGCCAGCAGTTACTTTTCCGGAAACACCATATATTTT. This translates into CASSYFSGNTIYF.